The 14 T cell receptor beta chains presented below share a single source sample, sequenced in a study of cytomegalovirus exposure and HLA in healthy donors. The PCR made use of 60 Vbeta and 13 Jbeta primers. Clones were read by immunoSEQ multiplex PCR, and TCRdb kept only the in-frame ones, dropping some. The top ten hold 4.6% of the sample, which has 100,000 to 150,000 clones, over 9.5% seen once. Sequenced input: PBMCs. The receptors originated from a woman under 30 in good health and CMV-seropositive.

The V gene is TRBV19, the J gene TRBJ1-3; the D gene is possibly TRBD1 (5 bases). This CDR3 region has 16 residues. Germline assignment: CDR1 LNHDA and CDR2 SQIVND (reference sequence). Trimming took off 3 bases at V and 0 bases at J, with 12 bases between the two ends. The CDR3 loop is CASSMGLLSSGNTIYF. In DNA, the CDR3 is TGTGCCAGTAGTATGGGACTGTTGAGCTCTGGAAACACCATATATTTT.

In this sample, this clone turned up a few times. The chain couples TRBV28 to TRBJ2-1, with 15 positions matching TRBD2. Trimming cost V 3 bases and J 0 bases; bases outside gene matches: 3. This CDR3 contains 18 residues. In germline, CDR1 is MDHEN, CDR2 SYDVKM. CDR3: CASSFGLAGGSSYNEQFF. CDR3 DNA: TGTGCCAGCAGTTTTGGACTAGCGGGAGGGAGCTCCTACAATGAGCAGTTCTTC.

The CDR3 DNA is TGCGCCAGCAGCCCAGGGGGTACCAACCAAGAGACCCAGTACTTC. Protein product: CASSPGGTNQETQYF. V is TRBV5-1 and J is TRBJ2-5; TRBD1 matches 7 bases. From germline, CDR1 is SGHRS and CDR2 YFSETQ. The trim removed 4 bases at V and 0 bases at J, leaving 6 bases unmatched. This CDR3 has 15 residues. The full variable domain, in which reference TRBV5-1 and TRBJ2-5 provide the parts outside the CDR3, is KAGVTQTPRYLIKTRGQQVTLSCSPISGHRSVSWYQQTPGQGLQFLFEYFSETQRNKGNFPGRFSGRQFSNSRSEMNVSTLELGDSALYLCASSPGGTNQETQYFGPGTRLLVL.

The table lists this clone with a count of one. The chain has TRBV5-1 and TRBJ2-1, with 8 bases fitting TRBD2. This CDR3 has 13 residues. The V segment lost 4 bases and the J segment 7 bases; nucleotides outside the gene matches: 4. From germline, CDR1 is SGHRS and CDR2 YFSETQ. CDR3 loop: CASSGASGNEQFF. The CDR3 DNA follows: TGCGCCAGCAGCGGTGCTAGCGGGAATGAGCAGTTCTTC.

This clone occurred a few times. The chain uses TRBV5-1 and TRBJ1-1; no firm D call. V lost 6 bases, J lost 8 bases, and 11 bases lay in between. Germline V lookup: CDR1 SGHRS, CDR2 YFSETQ. This CDR3 comprises 11 residues. As DNA, the CDR3 is TGCGCCAGCATCGACCTCGGGGAAGCTTTCTTT. This codes for CASIDLGEAFF.

The chain combines TRBV7-2 with TRBJ2-3; TRBD2 aligns across 9 bases. Germline lookup yields CDR1 SGHTA and CDR2 FQGNSA. After removal of 2 bases from V and 4 bases from J, the junction contained 10 bases not matched to a gene. The CDR3 covers 17 residues. The CDR3 DNA follows: TGTGCCAGCAGCTTAATTCAGCAGATAGCGGGGGCAGATACGCAGTATTTT. Encoded protein: CASSLIQQIAGADTQYF.

The chain combines TRBV30 with TRBJ1-1; the D is unclear. The CDR3 length is 14 residues. Germline CDR1 and CDR2: GTSNPN and SVGIG (reference sequence). Trimming removed 4 bases from V and 7 bases from J, with 19 bases in between. Here the CDR3 reads CAWTFRQNPLEAFF. CDR3 nucleotide sequence: TGTGCCTGGACCTTCAGACAAAACCCCCTTGAAGCTTTCTTT.

The table lists this clone with a few counts. V is TRBV19 and J is TRBJ2-3, with 8 nucleotides matching TRBD2. V lost 4 bases, J lost 7 bases, and 7 bases stayed unmatched. Germline CDR1 LNHDA, CDR2 SQIVND (reference sequence). This CDR3 has 14 residues. CDR3 nucleotides: TGTGCCAGTAGTACCCAAATAGCGGGACATACGCAGTATTTT. Protein sequence: CASSTQIAGHTQYF. Filled out from reference TRBV19 and TRBJ2-3, the complete variable domain reads DGGITQSPKYLFRKEGQNVTLSCEQNLNHDAMYWYRQDPGQGLRLIYYSQIVNDFQKGDIAEGYSVSREKKESFPLTVTSAQKNPTAFYLCASSTQIAGHTQYFGPGTRLTVL.

V and J are TRBV6-1 and TRBJ1-1; 8 bases are a match to TRBD1. Germline V gives CDR1 MNHNS, CDR2 SASEGT. After removal of 7 bases from V and 3 bases from J, the junction contained 4 bases not matched to a gene. The CDR3 sequence is 13 residues long. CDR3 protein: CASKDRGDTEAFF. CDR3 in DNA: TGTGCCAGCAAAGACAGGGGTGACACTGAAGCTTTCTTT.

This chain links TRBV27 with TRBJ1-1, with 8 bases lining up with TRBD1. From germline, CDR1 is MNHEY and CDR2 SMNVEV (reference sequence). CDR3 length: 15 residues. V was pared by 7 bases and J by 4 bases, with 11 bases of the junction left unmatched. This chain's CDR3 is CASKIQGASGTEAFF. CDR3 DNA: TGTGCCAGCAAGATCCAGGGGGCGTCAGGCACTGAAGCTTTCTTT.

This sequence joins TRBV23-1 and TRBJ1-2; 8 nucleotides agree with TRBD1. TRBV23-1 is sorted into the ORF group, with uncertain function. The CDR3 loop spans 14 amino acids. Unmatched junction bases numbered 12, after V lost 11 bases and J lost 4 bases. CDR3 in amino acids: CAARPGGTAYGYTF. The CDR3 nucleotides read TGCGCCGCCCGGCCAGGGGGCACCGCCTATGGCTACACCTTC.

The CDR3 DNA is TGTGCCAGCAGCAGCCCAGGGGTCGGTCAGCCCCAGCATTTT. Its protein product is CASSSPGVGQPQHF. The chain recombines TRBV9 with TRBJ1-5; TRBD1 is a possible D gene (6 bases). Per germline, CDR1 SGDLS and CDR2 YYNGEE. The length of the CDR3 is 14 residues. Trimming stripped 4 bases from V and 6 bases from J, with 14 bases between.

The chain carries TRBV6-1 and TRBJ2-1; possible D gene TRBD2, 6 bases. There are 16 residues in the CDR3. V shed 2 bases and J shed 8 bases, with 19 bases lying between them. Germline V gene data show CDR1 as MNHNS and CDR2 as SASEGT. The CDR3 is CASSEPGTVVFDEQFF. CDR3 nucleotide sequence: TGTGCCAGCAGTGAACCCGGGACTGTTGTCTTCGATGAGCAGTTCTTC.

This chain links TRBV7-9 with TRBJ2-7; 8 bases align to TRBD2. Germline V gene sequence: CDR1 SEHNR, CDR2 FQNEAQ (reference sequence). Unmatched junction bases numbered 4, after V lost 3 bases and J lost 0 bases. This CDR3 region has 15 residues. The CDR3 is CASSFSGASSYEQYF. The CDR3 DNA follows: TGTGCCAGCAGCTTTAGCGGGGCTAGCTCCTACGAGCAGTACTTC.